A selection of T cell receptor beta chains follows, all from one sample in a study of cytomegalovirus exposure and HLA in healthy donors. The assay was immunoSEQ multiplex PCR, and TCRdb's table has in-frame clones only and misses some. The sample carries fewer than 200,000 clones, about 89% recorded once. The sample was PBMCs. These receptors all come from a young man in good health and CMV-seropositive. The CDR3 runs from the conserved cysteine through the conserved F or W. The D gene is left open where the match is weak. The listing skips clone size in some rows; elsewhere it reads once, few, many or a size class.

cdr3_length: 11
d_call: .
clone_size: few
j_call: TRBJ2-2
v_call: TRBV7-6
cdr3_aa: CASSLSGELFF
cdr3_nt: TGTGCCAGCAGCCTCTCCGGGGAGCTGTTTTTT

cdr3_length: 12
d_call: .
clone_size: .
j_call: TRBJ2-1
v_call: TRBV7-9
cdr3_aa: CASSLGAYEQFF
cdr3_nt: TGTGCCAGCAGCTTAGGAGCATATGAGCAGTTCTTC

cdr3_length: 14
d_call: .
clone_size: .
j_call: TRBJ2-2
v_call: TRBV7-3
cdr3_aa: CASSFGRGAGELFF
cdr3_nt: TGTGCCAGCAGCTTCGGGAGAGGGGCCGGGGAGCTGTTTTTT

cdr3_length: 14
d_call: TRBD2
clone_size: .
j_call: TRBJ2-2
v_call: TRBV5-6
cdr3_aa: CASSPGLAGGELFF
cdr3_nt: TGTGCCAGCAGCCCAGGACTAGCAGGCGGGGAGCTGTTTTTT

cdr3_length: 15
d_call: TRBD2
clone_size: .
j_call: TRBJ2-1
v_call: TRBV5-4
cdr3_aa: CASSLTSGSSNEQFF
cdr3_nt: TGTGCCAGCAGCCTGACTAGCGGGAGTAGTAATGAGCAGTTCTTC

cdr3_length: 16
d_call: TRBD2
clone_size: .
j_call: TRBJ2-7
v_call: TRBV5-6
cdr3_aa: CASSPGASGPPYEQYF
cdr3_nt: TGTGCCAGCAGCCCAGGGGCTAGCGGGCCTCCCTACGAGCAGTACTTC

cdr3_length: 13
d_call: .
clone_size: .
j_call: TRBJ1-1
v_call: TRBV27
cdr3_aa: CASSLRGNTEAFF
cdr3_nt: TGTGCCAGCAGTTTACGGGGGAACACTGAAGCTTTCTTT

cdr3_length: 16
d_call: TRBD1
clone_size: .
j_call: TRBJ2-2
v_call: TRBV25-1
cdr3_aa: CASSDTFRTGPGELFF
cdr3_nt: TGTGCCAGCAGTGATACCTTCCGGACAGGGCCCGGGGAGCTGTTTTTT

cdr3_length: 15
d_call: TRBD1
clone_size: .
j_call: TRBJ2-3
v_call: TRBV7-8
cdr3_aa: CASSPGTDSTDTQYF
cdr3_nt: TGTGCCAGCAGCCCCGGGACAGATAGCACAGATACGCAGTATTTT

cdr3_length: 13
d_call: .
clone_size: .
j_call: TRBJ1-1
v_call: TRBV25-1
cdr3_aa: CASTGGGNTEAFF
cdr3_nt: TGTGCCAGTACCGGGGGGGGGAACACTGAAGCTTTCTTT

cdr3_length: 16
d_call: .
clone_size: .
j_call: TRBJ1-2
v_call: TRBV6-6
cdr3_aa: CASTTVARGLNYGYTF
cdr3_nt: TGTGCCAGCACCACTGTGGCGCGGGGCCTAAACTATGGCTACACCTTC

cdr3_length: 17
d_call: TRBD1
clone_size: .
j_call: TRBJ1-6
v_call: TRBV30
cdr3_aa: CAWSRDRGPIYNSPLHF
cdr3_nt: TGTGCCTGGAGTCGGGACAGGGGCCCCATCTATAATTCACCCCTCCACTTT

cdr3_length: 15
d_call: .
clone_size: .
j_call: TRBJ1-5
v_call: TRBV6-1
cdr3_aa: CASILRSTSNQPQHF
cdr3_nt: TGTGCCAGCATCTTGCGGTCCACGAGCAATCAGCCCCAGCATTTT

cdr3_length: 14
d_call: TRBD1
clone_size: once
j_call: TRBJ2-2
v_call: TRBV5-6
cdr3_aa: CASSFDRGTGELFF
cdr3_nt: TGTGCCAGCAGCTTCGACAGGGGCACCGGGGAGCTGTTTTTT

cdr3_length: 15
d_call: TRBD2
clone_size: .
j_call: TRBJ2-5
v_call: TRBV6-6
cdr3_aa: CASSEVAGGGETQYF
cdr3_nt: TGTGCCAGCAGTGAGGTAGCGGGGGGTGGGGAGACCCAGTACTTC

cdr3_length: 15
d_call: .
clone_size: once
j_call: TRBJ1-1
v_call: TRBV6-5
cdr3_aa: CASSLGGHLNTEAFF
cdr3_nt: TGTGCCAGCAGCCTTGGAGGGCATCTGAACACTGAAGCTTTCTTT

cdr3_length: 17
d_call: .
clone_size: .
j_call: TRBJ1-5
v_call: TRBV7-8
cdr3_aa: CASSLVGWDTGNQPQHF
cdr3_nt: TGTGCCAGCAGCTTAGTGGGCTGGGACACGGGCAATCAGCCCCAGCATTTT

cdr3_length: 16
d_call: .
clone_size: .
j_call: TRBJ1-1
v_call: TRBV7-3
cdr3_aa: CASSLLKTVLDTEAFF
cdr3_nt: TGTGCCAGCAGCCTCCTAAAAACTGTGTTGGACACTGAAGCTTTCTTT

cdr3_length: 18
d_call: TRBD2
clone_size: .
j_call: TRBJ2-1
v_call: TRBV7-9
cdr3_aa: CASSSGKAGGGSYNEQFF
cdr3_nt: TGTGCCAGCAGCTCTGGTAAGGCGGGGGGCGGCTCCTACAATGAGCAGTTCTTC

cdr3_length: 16
d_call: .
clone_size: .
j_call: TRBJ1-2
v_call: TRBV4-2
cdr3_aa: CASSQDSRAVGEGYTF
cdr3_nt: TGTGCCAGCAGCCAAGATTCCCGGGCCGTCGGGGAAGGCTACACCTTC

cdr3_length: 15
d_call: TRBD2
clone_size: .
j_call: TRBJ2-7
v_call: TRBV18
cdr3_aa: CASSPRAGGVHEQYF
cdr3_nt: TGTGCCAGCTCACCACGCGCGGGAGGCGTTCACGAGCAGTACTTC

cdr3_length: 17
d_call: TRBD1
clone_size: .
j_call: TRBJ1-2
v_call: TRBV4-1
cdr3_aa: CASSQDQAGGGVYGYTF
cdr3_nt: TGCGCCAGCAGCCAAGATCAGGCAGGGGGAGGAGTATATGGCTACACCTTC

cdr3_length: 12
d_call: TRBD1
clone_size: .
j_call: TRBJ1-2
v_call: TRBV5-1
cdr3_aa: CASSRGQGDYTF
cdr3_nt: TGCGCCAGCAGCCGCGGACAGGGTGACTACACCTTC

cdr3_length: 15
d_call: .
clone_size: .
j_call: TRBJ2-1
v_call: TRBV27
cdr3_aa: CASSLLRAGYNEQFF
cdr3_nt: TGTGCCAGCAGTTTACTCAGGGCCGGGTACAATGAGCAGTTCTTC

cdr3_length: 15
d_call: TRBD1
clone_size: .
j_call: TRBJ2-3
v_call: TRBV2
cdr3_aa: CASSKGQVRTDTQYF
cdr3_nt: TGTGCCAGCAGCAAGGGACAGGTACGCACAGATACGCAGTATTTT

cdr3_length: 13
d_call: .
clone_size: .
j_call: TRBJ2-2
v_call: TRBV25-1
cdr3_aa: CASREDTRGELFF
cdr3_nt: TGTGCCAGCAGAGAGGATACTCGCGGGGAGCTGTTTTTT

cdr3_length: 12
d_call: .
clone_size: .
j_call: TRBJ2-3
v_call: TRBV27
cdr3_aa: CASSLGGGTQYF
cdr3_nt: TGTGCCAGCAGTCTGGGGGGGGGCACGCAGTATTTT

cdr3_length: 17
d_call: TRBD1
clone_size: .
j_call: TRBJ2-7
v_call: TRBV11-3
cdr3_aa: CASSLVRVDREKYEQYF
cdr3_nt: TGTGCCAGCAGCTTAGTCCGGGTAGACAGGGAAAAATACGAGCAGTACTTC

cdr3_length: 16
d_call: TRBD1
clone_size: .
j_call: TRBJ1-2
v_call: TRBV4-3
cdr3_aa: CASSLMGQGSGYGYTF
cdr3_nt: TGCGCCAGCAGCCTAATGGGACAGGGAAGTGGCTACGGCTACACCTTC

cdr3_length: 14
d_call: .
clone_size: .
j_call: TRBJ1-1
v_call: TRBV6-1
cdr3_aa: CASRTTLGGAEAFF
cdr3_nt: TGTGCCAGCCGAACAACCCTTGGAGGGGCTGAAGCTTTCTTT

cdr3_length: 17
d_call: TRBD1
clone_size: .
j_call: TRBJ1-1
v_call: TRBV4-1
cdr3_aa: CASSPRQGGVWDTEAFF
cdr3_nt: TGCGCCAGCAGCCCGCGACAGGGGGGGGTGTGGGACACTGAAGCTTTCTTT

cdr3_length: 13
d_call: .
clone_size: .
j_call: TRBJ2-3
v_call: TRBV9
cdr3_aa: CASSALLTDTQYF
cdr3_nt: TGTGCCAGCAGCGCCTTATTGACAGATACGCAGTATTTT

cdr3_length: 15
d_call: .
clone_size: .
j_call: TRBJ2-7
v_call: TRBV7-2
cdr3_aa: CASSLDGLKSYEQYF
cdr3_nt: TGTGCCAGCAGCTTAGACGGTTTGAAATCCTACGAGCAGTACTTC

cdr3_length: 12
d_call: .
clone_size: .
j_call: TRBJ2-1
v_call: TRBV5-6
cdr3_aa: CASSFYKNEQFF
cdr3_nt: TGTGCCAGCAGCTTCTATAAGAATGAGCAGTTCTTC

cdr3_length: 13
d_call: TRBD1
clone_size: .
j_call: TRBJ1-1
v_call: TRBV7-3
cdr3_aa: CASKRDRGSEAFF
cdr3_nt: TGTGCCAGTAAGCGGGACAGGGGTTCTGAAGCTTTCTTT

cdr3_length: 15
d_call: TRBD2
clone_size: .
j_call: TRBJ2-1
v_call: TRBV9
cdr3_aa: CASSVVGRTYNEQFF
cdr3_nt: TGTGCCAGCAGCGTAGTCGGGAGGACCTACAATGAGCAGTTCTTC

cdr3_length: 13
d_call: .
clone_size: .
j_call: TRBJ1-5
v_call: TRBV19
cdr3_aa: CASSMIGGQPQHF
cdr3_nt: TGTGCCAGTAGTATGATAGGGGGTCAGCCCCAGCATTTT

cdr3_length: 10
d_call: .
clone_size: .
j_call: TRBJ2-7
v_call: TRBV6-6
cdr3_aa: CASSQGEQYF
cdr3_nt: TGTGCCAGCAGCCAGGGCGAGCAGTACTTC

cdr3_length: 13
d_call: .
clone_size: .
j_call: TRBJ2-1
v_call: TRBV7-2
cdr3_aa: CASSLRIRNEQFF
cdr3_nt: TGTGCCAGCAGCCTAAGAATCCGTAATGAGCAGTTCTTC

cdr3_length: 11
d_call: .
clone_size: .
j_call: TRBJ2-7
v_call: TRBV6-6
cdr3_aa: CASSPRYEQYF
cdr3_nt: TGTGCCAGCAGCCCCCGGTACGAGCAGTACTTC

cdr3_length: 14
d_call: .
clone_size: .
j_call: TRBJ2-3
v_call: TRBV7-3
cdr3_aa: CASSSRRGTDTQYF
cdr3_nt: TGTGCCAGCAGCTCTCGCCGGGGCACAGATACGCAGTATTTT

cdr3_length: 17
d_call: TRBD2
clone_size: .
j_call: TRBJ2-3
v_call: TRBV6-1
cdr3_aa: CASSEAGLAGGTDTQYF
cdr3_nt: TGTGCCAGCAGTGAAGCAGGTCTAGCGGGGGGCACAGATACGCAGTATTTT

cdr3_length: 11
d_call: .
clone_size: .
j_call: TRBJ1-1
v_call: TRBV27
cdr3_aa: CASKEGPEAFF
cdr3_nt: TGTGCCAGCAAAGAGGGCCCTGAAGCTTTCTTT

cdr3_length: 13
d_call: .
clone_size: .
j_call: TRBJ1-5
v_call: TRBV4-1
cdr3_aa: CASSQTWAQPQHF
cdr3_nt: TGCGCCAGCAGCCAGACGTGGGCTCAGCCCCAGCATTTT